This TCR beta chain was sequenced during a study of shared clonotypes between healthy human individuals. Germline-derived CDR1 and CDR2 are SQVTM and ANQGSEA. With 5 bases removed from V and 3 bases from J, the gap between germline ends came to 14 bases. The CDR3 is 14 residues long. About this clone: Its antigen is not identified.

Whole-study results and caveats: Among donors, the sharing of clonotypes was expected to be influenced by sequencing depth. A limitation of the genetic and exposure-history diversity represented arose from few donors. Memory subsets generally showed lower estimated richness than naive subsets.

Among the donors, all were Caucasian adults who lived in Nashville, Tennessee. Sequencing used immunoSEQ multiplex PCR; TCRdb keeps in-frame clones, though not all of them. The sample lists about 1.5 million clones; 95% to 99% were seen once. The J gene is TRBJ1-5, the V gene TRBV29-1; D might be TRBD1 (6 bases). This receptor was obtained from a man aged 30-40 years in good health. Sequenced sample: naive CD4+ T cells sorted from blood. Specified subset: CD45RA+ positively selected. CDR3: CSVLDSPNNQPQHF. In nucleotides, the CDR3 is TGCAGCGTTTTGGACAGTCCTAACAATCAGCCCCAGCATTTT.